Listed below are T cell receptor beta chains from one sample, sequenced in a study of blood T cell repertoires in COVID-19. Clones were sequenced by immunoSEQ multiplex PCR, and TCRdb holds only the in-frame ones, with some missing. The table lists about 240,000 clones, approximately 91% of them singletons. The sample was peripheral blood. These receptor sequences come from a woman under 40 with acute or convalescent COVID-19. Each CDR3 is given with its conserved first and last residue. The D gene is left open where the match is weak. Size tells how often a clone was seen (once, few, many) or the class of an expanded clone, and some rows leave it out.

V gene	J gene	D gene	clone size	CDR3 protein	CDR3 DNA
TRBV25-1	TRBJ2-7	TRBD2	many	CASQSGADYEQYF	TGTGCCAGCCAGAGCGGGGCAGACTACGAGCAGTACTTC
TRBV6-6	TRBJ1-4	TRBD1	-	CASSRGTGVEKLFF	TGTGCCAGCAGTCGTGGGACAGGGGTTGAAAAACTGTTTTTT
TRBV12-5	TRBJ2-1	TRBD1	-	CASGGSQGARNEQFF	TGTGCTAGTGGTGGATCACAGGGGGCGCGGAATGAGCAGTTCTTC
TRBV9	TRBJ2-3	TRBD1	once	CASSVAIGVGQGEADTQYF	TGTGCCAGCAGCGTAGCCATTGGAGTGGGACAGGGGGAGGCAGATACGCAGTATTTT
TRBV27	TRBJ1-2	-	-	CASSSGVVGYGYTF	TGTGCCAGCAGTTCGGGGGTTGTGGGGTATGGCTACACCTTC
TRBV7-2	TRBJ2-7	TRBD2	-	CASSPHSGSRNEQYF	TGTGCCAGCAGCCCCCATAGCGGGAGTCGGAACGAGCAGTACTTC
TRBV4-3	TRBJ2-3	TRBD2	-	CASSPGRLAGGPLDTQYF	TGCGCCAGCAGCCCAGGTCGTCTAGCGGGAGGGCCGTTGGATACGCAGTATTTT
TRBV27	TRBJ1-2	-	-	CASSSDSNYGYTF	TGTGCCAGCAGTTCCGACAGTAACTATGGCTACACCTTC
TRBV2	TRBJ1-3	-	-	CASNSGPGNTIYF	TGTGCCAGCAACTCAGGGCCTGGAAACACCATATATTTT
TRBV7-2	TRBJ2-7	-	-	CATKSGETYEQYF	TGTGCCACCAAATCGGGGGAAACCTACGAGCAGTACTTC
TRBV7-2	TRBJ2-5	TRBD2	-	CASSLVGTSGIVDQETQYF	TGTGCCAGCAGCTTAGTTGGGACTAGCGGGATTGTTGACCAAGAGACCCAGTACTTC
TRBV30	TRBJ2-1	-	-	CAWSQTLEQFF	TGTGCCTGGAGTCAGACATTGGAGCAGTTCTTC
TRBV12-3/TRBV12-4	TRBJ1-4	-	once	CASRAEKLFF	TGTGCCAGCAGAGCTGAAAAACTGTTTTTT
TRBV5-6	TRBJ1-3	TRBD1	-	CASSVDRGGNTIYF	TGTGCCAGCAGCGTGGACAGGGGAGGAAACACCATATATTTT
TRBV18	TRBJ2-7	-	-	CASSPLGTGSYEQYF	TGTGCCAGCTCACCCCTGGGGACTGGCTCCTACGAGCAGTACTTC
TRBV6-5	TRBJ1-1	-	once	CASSSIRSVPEAFF	TGTGCCAGCAGTTCCATTAGATCTGTCCCTGAAGCTTTCTTT
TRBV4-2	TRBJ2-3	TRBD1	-	CASSQGTGALTDTQYF	TGTGCCAGCAGCCAAGGGACAGGGGCTTTAACAGATACGCAGTATTTT
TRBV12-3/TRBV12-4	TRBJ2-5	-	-	CASSKNRVETQYF	TGTGCCAGCAGTAAAAACAGGGTAGAGACCCAGTACTTC
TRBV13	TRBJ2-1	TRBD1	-	CASSSRVGTAYNEQFF	TGTGCCAGCAGCTCGAGGGTTGGGACAGCCTACAATGAGCAGTTCTTC
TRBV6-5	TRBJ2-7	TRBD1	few	CASNPQGARYEQYF	TGTGCCAGCAACCCACAGGGGGCGCGATACGAGCAGTACTTC
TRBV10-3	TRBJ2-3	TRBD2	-	CAISVSVAGGPRSQYF	TGTGCCATCAGTGTTAGCGTAGCGGGAGGGCCCAGGTCGCAGTATTTT
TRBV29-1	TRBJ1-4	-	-	CSVGDGLVDKLFF	TGCAGCGTTGGGGATGGACTAGTGGATAAACTGTTTTTT
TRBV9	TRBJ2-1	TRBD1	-	CASSVEGDSSYNEQFF	TGTGCCAGCAGCGTAGAGGGGGACAGCTCCTACAATGAGCAGTTCTTC
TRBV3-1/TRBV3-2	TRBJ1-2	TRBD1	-	CASSRSQGDGYTF	TGTGCCAGCAGCCGTAGCCAGGGGGATGGCTACACCTTC
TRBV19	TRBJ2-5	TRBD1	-	CASSYGRGTQETQYF	TGTGCCAGTAGTTATGGCAGGGGGACCCAAGAGACCCAGTACTTC
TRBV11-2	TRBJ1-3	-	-	CASSLDINQARSGNTIYF	TGTGCCAGCAGCTTAGATATCAATCAGGCTCGCTCTGGAAACACCATATATTTT
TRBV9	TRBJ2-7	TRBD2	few	CASSVGTSGNHEQYF	TGTGCCAGCAGCGTAGGGACTAGCGGGAACCACGAGCAGTACTTC